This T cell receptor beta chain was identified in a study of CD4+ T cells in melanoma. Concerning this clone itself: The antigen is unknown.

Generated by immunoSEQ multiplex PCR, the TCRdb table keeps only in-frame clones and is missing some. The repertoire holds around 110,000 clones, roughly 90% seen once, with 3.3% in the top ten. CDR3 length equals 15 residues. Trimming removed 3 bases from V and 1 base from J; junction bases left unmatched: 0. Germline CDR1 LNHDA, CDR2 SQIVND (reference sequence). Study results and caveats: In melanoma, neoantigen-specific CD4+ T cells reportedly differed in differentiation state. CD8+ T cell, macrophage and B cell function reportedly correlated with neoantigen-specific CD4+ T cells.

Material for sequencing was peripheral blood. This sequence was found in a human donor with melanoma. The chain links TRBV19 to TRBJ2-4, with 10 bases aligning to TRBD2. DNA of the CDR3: TGTGCCAGTAGTATTAGCGGGAGGGCCAAAAACATTCAGTACTTC. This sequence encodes CASSISGRAKNIQYF.